This T cell receptor (beta chain) was identified during a study of identical twins. TCRdb reprocessed the 5' RACE reads via MiXCR and lists one record per CDR3 protein. The sample has 130,000 to 150,000 distinct CDR3 sequences, roughly 3.3% seen once. Germline V CDR1 and CDR2: SGHNT, YENEEA. Trimming removed 1 base from V and 3 bases from J, with 9 bases in between. The CDR3 loop spans 15 amino acids. The sequenced sample consisted of memory T cells sorted from blood. This TCR was sampled from a man aged 18 to 29 in good health. This rearrangement joins TRBV11-3 to TRBJ2-2, with D unresolved. The CDR3 sequence is CASSLGSIYTGELFF. As DNA, the CDR3 is TGTGCCAGCAGCTTAGGTTCTATCTACACCGGGGAGCTGTTTTTT.